A selection of T cell receptor beta chains follows, all from one sample in a study of T cell changes during pregnancy in multiple sclerosis. Sequenced by immunoSEQ multiplex PCR; TCRdb stores in-frame clones only, minus some. The sample consists of approximately 92,000 clones, 80% to 95% of them appearing once. This material consisted of peripheral blood, taken in the first trimester of pregnancy. Every receptor here comes from a female donor with multiple sclerosis, enrolled in a pregnancy study. CDR3s include the opening cysteine and the closing phenylalanine or tryptophan. Fields, in order: CDR3 protein, CDR3 DNA, V gene, clone size, D gene, J gene, CDR3 length. The D gene is left open where the match is weak. Clone sizes are given selectively: once, few, many, or a class where the clone is expanded.

cdr3_aa: CASAGGGQDSYEQYF
cdr3_nt: TGCGCCAGCGCTGGGGGGGGGCAGGACTCCTACGAGCAGTACTTC
v_call: TRBV5-1
clone_size: .
d_call: .
j_call: TRBJ2-7
cdr3_length: 15

cdr3_aa: CASSSYRNSGANVLTF
cdr3_nt: TGTGCCAGCAGCTCGTACAGGAACTCTGGGGCCAACGTCCTGACTTTC
v_call: TRBV7-9
clone_size: .
d_call: .
j_call: TRBJ2-6
cdr3_length: 16

cdr3_aa: CASSLGQGAGEQFF
cdr3_nt: TGTGCCAGCAGCCTGGGACAGGGGGCGGGTGAGCAGTTCTTC
v_call: TRBV5-4
clone_size: .
d_call: TRBD1
j_call: TRBJ2-1
cdr3_length: 14

cdr3_aa: CASSLLDQTGPYEQYF
cdr3_nt: TGCGCCAGCAGCTTGTTAGATCAGACAGGACCCTACGAGCAGTACTTC
v_call: TRBV5-1
clone_size: .
d_call: .
j_call: TRBJ2-7
cdr3_length: 16

cdr3_aa: CASSQGLAGVSYEQYF
cdr3_nt: TGTGCCAGCAGCCAAGGACTAGCGGGAGTTTCTTACGAGCAGTACTTC
v_call: TRBV11-2
clone_size: .
d_call: TRBD2
j_call: TRBJ2-7
cdr3_length: 16

cdr3_aa: CASSDLRWVRGQNEQFF
cdr3_nt: TGTGCCAGCAGCGACCTCAGGTGGGTCAGGGGGCAGAATGAGCAGTTCTTC
v_call: TRBV21-1
clone_size: .
d_call: .
j_call: TRBJ2-1
cdr3_length: 17

cdr3_aa: CASRYARGEDQETQYF
cdr3_nt: TGCGCCAGCCGCTATGCCCGGGGGGAGGACCAAGAGACCCAGTACTTC
v_call: TRBV5-1
clone_size: .
d_call: TRBD2
j_call: TRBJ2-5
cdr3_length: 16

cdr3_aa: CASSAPTGAPTEAFF
cdr3_nt: TGTGCCAGCAGTGCCCCGACAGGGGCGCCCACTGAAGCTTTCTTT
v_call: TRBV28
clone_size: .
d_call: TRBD1
j_call: TRBJ1-1
cdr3_length: 15

cdr3_aa: CASRQPGEPSLMDSGANVLTF
cdr3_nt: TGCGCCAGCAGACAGCCGGGAGAGCCAAGCCTCATGGACTCTGGGGCCAACGTCCTGACTTTC
v_call: TRBV5-1
clone_size: few
d_call: .
j_call: TRBJ2-6
cdr3_length: 21

cdr3_aa: CATGGAGVPYEQYF
cdr3_nt: TGTGCCACCGGAGGAGCAGGGGTCCCCTACGAGCAGTACTTC
v_call: TRBV6-5
clone_size: .
d_call: .
j_call: TRBJ2-7
cdr3_length: 14